This T cell receptor beta chain stems from a study of cytomegalovirus exposure and HLA in healthy donors. V shed 6 bases and J 2 bases; nucleotides not matched to a gene: 18. The CDR3 has 18 residues. Looked up from germline, CDR1 is LNHDA and CDR2 is SQIVND (reference sequence). The method was immunoSEQ multiplex PCR; TCRdb's version includes in-frame clones alone and lacks a portion of them. The sample has tens of thousands of clones; just over 90% are singletons. The receptor's source is a man younger than 45 in good health and CMV-seronegative. The chain joins TRBV19 to TRBJ1-2, with 7 nucleotides matching TRBD1. Sequencing was performed on PBMCs. The CDR3 sequence is CASRKKAGDRSRNYGYTF. The CDR3, as DNA: TGTGCCAGTAGGAAGAAAGCCGGGGACAGAAGCCGAAACTATGGCTACACCTTC. The full variable domain, completed using reference TRBV19 and TRBJ1-2, is DGGITQSPKYLFRKEGQNVTLSCEQNLNHDAMYWYRQDPGQGLRLIYYSQIVNDFQKGDIAEGYSVSREKKESFPLTVTSAQKNPTAFYLCASRKKAGDRSRNYGYTFGSGTRLTVV.